Listed below are T cell receptor beta chains from one sample, sequenced in a study of blood T cell repertoires in COVID-19. Profiling relied on immunoSEQ multiplex PCR, and the TCRdb table lists in-frame clones only, not all of them. In the table there are 90,000 to 95,000 clones, around nine tenths of which are singletons. Sample: peripheral blood. These receptors were taken from a woman in her 70s with acute or convalescent COVID-19. Each CDR3 is given with its conserved first and last residue. Each record gives: CDR3 protein, CDR3 DNA, D gene, CDR3 length, J gene, clone size, V gene. D genes are given only for firm matches. Rows may omit the clone size; those that give it use once, few, many or a size class.

CASSHNDRAYGYTF	TGTGCCAGCAGCCACAACGACAGGGCTTATGGCTACACCTTC	TRBD1	14	TRBJ1-2	few	TRBV3-1/TRBV3-2
CASSESLTGNEKLFF	TGCGCCAGCAGTGAGTCCTTGACAGGGAATGAAAAACTGTTTTTT	TRBD1	15	TRBJ1-4	NA	TRBV10-1
CASSLAGRTPHEKLFF	TGTGCCAGCAGCTTGGCGGGGAGGACACCACATGAAAAACTGTTTTTT	NA	16	TRBJ1-4	few	TRBV5-6
CASSPNSHLSGDTIYF	TGTGCCAGCTCACCAAACTCTCACCTATCTGGAGACACCATATATTTT	NA	16	TRBJ1-3	NA	TRBV18
CAGTVGTKNTGELFF	TGTGCCGGAACTGTCGGGACTAAAAACACCGGGGAGCTGTTTTTT	TRBD2	15	TRBJ2-2	NA	TRBV6-5
CASSVGAGARNEQFF	TGTGCCAGCAGCGTAGGGGCAGGGGCACGGAATGAGCAGTTCTTC	NA	15	TRBJ2-1	NA	TRBV9
CASWGEDNYGYTF	TGTGCCAGCTGGGGCGAGGATAACTATGGCTACACCTTC	NA	13	TRBJ1-2	NA	TRBV6-6
CASSSTSGPLAKNIQYF	TGTGCCAGCAGTTCGACTAGCGGACCCCTAGCCAAAAACATTCAGTACTTC	TRBD2	17	TRBJ2-4	once	TRBV3-1/TRBV3-2
CASSTEGRTNYGYTF	TGTGCCAGCTCGACGGAGGGCAGAACTAACTATGGCTACACCTTC	NA	15	TRBJ1-2	NA	TRBV6-5
CASNTGTGYEQYF	TGTGCCAGTAACACCGGGACAGGCTACGAGCAGTACTTC	TRBD1	13	TRBJ2-7	NA	TRBV19
CSVRPTGYEQYF	TGCAGCGTTAGACCCACAGGCTACGAGCAGTACTTC	NA	12	TRBJ2-7	NA	TRBV29-1
CASSASGITGGEQFF	TGTGCCAGCAGCGCGAGCGGGATCACTGGGGGGGAGCAGTTCTTC	TRBD2	15	TRBJ2-1	NA	TRBV9
CASSPRTGNYGYTF	TGTGCCAGCAGCCCGCGGACGGGAAACTATGGCTACACCTTC	NA	14	TRBJ1-2	NA	TRBV7-2
CASSDQGYETQYF	TGTGCCAGCAGCGATCAGGGGTATGAGACCCAGTACTTC	NA	13	TRBJ2-5	NA	TRBV9
CSVVGGGTQYF	TGCAGCGTTGTCGGGGGTGGGACCCAGTACTTC	NA	11	TRBJ2-5	once	TRBV29-1
CASSPSGAGTGARSYNEQFF	TGTGCCAGCAGTCCAAGCGGTGCCGGGACAGGGGCCCGATCCTACAATGAGCAGTTCTTC	TRBD1	20	TRBJ2-1	NA	TRBV6-6
CAVGENYGYTF	TGTGCCGTTGGGGAGAACTATGGCTACACCTTC	NA	11	TRBJ1-2	NA	TRBV24-1
CSAAGGQVYEQYF	TGCAGCGCCGCTGGGGGACAGGTCTACGAGCAGTACTTC	TRBD1	13	TRBJ2-7	NA	TRBV29-1
CASSQEPGAGGNEQFF	TGCGCCAGCAGCCAAGAGCCGGGAGCGGGAGGCAATGAGCAGTTCTTC	TRBD2	16	TRBJ2-1	NA	TRBV4-1
CASSIVSSGSPSSYEQYF	TGTGCCAGTAGTATAGTGAGTAGCGGGAGTCCCAGCTCCTACGAGCAGTACTTC	TRBD2	18	TRBJ2-7	NA	TRBV19
CASSLRVSYNSPLHF	TGTGCCAGCAGTTTGAGGGTGTCCTATAATTCACCCCTCCACTTT	NA	15	TRBJ1-6	NA	TRBV28
CASSKARTGNTYEQYF	TGTGCCAGCAGCAAAGCAAGGACAGGAAATACCTACGAGCAGTACTTC	NA	16	TRBJ2-7	once	TRBV21-1
CASSLVGQGLKKETQYF	TGTGCCAGCAGCTTAGTTGGGCAGGGGTTGAAAAAAGAGACCCAGTACTTC	NA	17	TRBJ2-5	NA	TRBV11-2